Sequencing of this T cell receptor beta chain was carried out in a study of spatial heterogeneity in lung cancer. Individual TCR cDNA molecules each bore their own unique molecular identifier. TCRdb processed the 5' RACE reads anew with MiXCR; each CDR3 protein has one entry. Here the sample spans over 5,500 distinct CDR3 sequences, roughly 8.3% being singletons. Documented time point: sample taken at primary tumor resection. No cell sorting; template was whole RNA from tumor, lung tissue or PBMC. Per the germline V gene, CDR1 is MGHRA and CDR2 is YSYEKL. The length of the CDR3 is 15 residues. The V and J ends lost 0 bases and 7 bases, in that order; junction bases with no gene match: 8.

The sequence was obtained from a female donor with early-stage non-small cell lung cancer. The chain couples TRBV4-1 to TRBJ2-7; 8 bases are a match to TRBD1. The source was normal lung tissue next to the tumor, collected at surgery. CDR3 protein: CASSQDEQGAREQYF. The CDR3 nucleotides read TGCGCCAGCAGCCAAGACGAGCAGGGGGCGCGGGAGCAGTACTTC.